These T cell receptor beta chains were read from a single sample in a study of blood T cell repertoires in COVID-19. Clones were read by immunoSEQ multiplex PCR, and TCRdb kept only the in-frame ones, dropping some. The sample carries approximately 42,000 clones, more than 75% recorded once. The sample was peripheral blood. All receptors come from an older man with acute or convalescent COVID-19. Each CDR3 is given without its conserved first and last residue. Fields, in order: J gene, V gene, CDR3 protein.

J gene: TRBJ1-6; V gene: TRBV5-1; CDR3 protein: ASSNGTGRSPLH
J gene: TRBJ2-4; V gene: TRBV27; CDR3 protein: ASSLGLAKNIQY
J gene: TRBJ2-3; V gene: TRBV28; CDR3 protein: ASTSTPAGTDTQY
J gene: TRBJ2-2; V gene: TRBV5-1; CDR3 protein: ASYRGRGTGELF
J gene: TRBJ1-2; V gene: TRBV18; CDR3 protein: ASSRTGVYGYT
J gene: TRBJ2-5; V gene: TRBV19; CDR3 protein: ASSIRIAGGPRQETQY
J gene: TRBJ1-5; V gene: TRBV9; CDR3 protein: ASSEGQGSNQPQH
J gene: TRBJ1-2; V gene: TRBV5-1; CDR3 protein: ASSDGGTNYGYT
J gene: TRBJ2-1; V gene: TRBV12-3/TRBV12-4; CDR3 protein: ASSLGREGEQF
J gene: TRBJ1-5; V gene: TRBV5-6; CDR3 protein: ASSLGDYGRNQPQH
J gene: TRBJ1-3; V gene: TRBV28; CDR3 protein: ASRGGSADTIY
J gene: TRBJ2-7; V gene: TRBV3-1/TRBV3-2; CDR3 protein: ASSWTSGGSEQY
J gene: TRBJ1-4; V gene: TRBV7-8; CDR3 protein: ASSAPGTGDEKLF
J gene: TRBJ1-5; V gene: TRBV28; CDR3 protein: ASIGQGSNQPQH
J gene: TRBJ1-2; V gene: TRBV5-6; CDR3 protein: ASSWTGTDGYT
J gene: TRBJ2-1; V gene: TRBV6-4; CDR3 protein: ATQGQTYNEQF